This record looks at one T cell receptor (beta chain) sequence and its context. This specimen comes from a study of blood T cell repertoires in COVID-19. Study-level background: Samples came from the United States, Italy and Spain, spanning acute and convalescent COVID-19.

Germline loops: CDR1 SGDLS, CDR2 YYNGEE. The CDR3 consists of 12 residues. Trimming left V 7 bases short and J 0 bases short, with 7 bases between. Authors' processing steps: Amplification from reference gene primers served as the basis for estimated nucleated cell counts. TCRdb's copy holds only in-frame clones and misses some; the assay was immunoSEQ multiplex PCR. The V and J calls and clone size come from that table; D and trimming were worked out from the DNA. The top ten hold 2% to 2.5% of the sample, which has around 110,000 clones, over 80% seen once. The receptor was isolated from a man aged 25-45 years with acute or convalescent COVID-19. The sequenced sample was peripheral blood. This chain uses TRBV9 with TRBJ1-2; D remains unclear. CDR3 amino acids: CASQATNYGYTF. The CDR3 DNA sequence: TGTGCCAGCCAGGCAACTAACTATGGCTACACCTTC.